This TCR beta chain was captured in a study of cytomegalovirus exposure and HLA in healthy donors. Findings and limits, study-wide: Later analysis associated a missense DCLRE1C variant with TCR beta V- and J-gene trimming.

With respect to this clone: The target antigen is unknown.

This CDR3 region has 16 residues. Germline V gives CDR1 LNHDA, CDR2 SQIVND (reference sequence). V lost 4 bases and J lost 2, with 18 bases in between. The PCR contained 60 Vbeta and 13 Jbeta primers. Sequencing used immunoSEQ multiplex PCR; TCRdb keeps in-frame clones, though not all of them. The sample has approximately 150,000 clones; more than 70% are singletons. Sequenced sample: PBMCs. The J gene is TRBJ2-7, the V gene TRBV19, with D possibly matching TRBD1 (6 bases). The receptor's source is a man between 60 and 70 years old in good health and CMV-seronegative. The CDR3 sequence is CASSKPQGPSPYEQYF. CDR3 nucleotides: TGTGCCAGTAGTAAACCCCAGGGGCCCTCACCCTACGAGCAGTACTTC. Supplemented by reference TRBV19 and TRBJ2-7, the full variable domain reads DGGITQSPKYLFRKEGQNVTLSCEQNLNHDAMYWYRQDPGQGLRLIYYSQIVNDFQKGDIAEGYSVSREKKESFPLTVTSAQKNPTAFYLCASSKPQGPSPYEQYFGPGTRLTVT.